This T cell receptor beta chain was observed in a study of T cell repertoires in cytomegalovirus infection. This clonotype was counted ten times or more. Its cognate antigen is unknown. Germline V gene sequence: CDR1 SGHVS, CDR2 FNYEAQ. The J segment lost 5 bases and the V segment lost 5 bases, leaving 21 bases of the junction unmatched. The CDR3 loop spans 19 amino acids. TCRdb analysed the reads with MiXCR anew, one entry per CDR3 protein. Here the sample spans hundreds of thousands of distinct CDR3 sequences, approximately 30% being singletons. The V call is TRBV7-6, the J call TRBJ2-5; 9 positions match TRBD1. Here the sequenced sample was cultured CD8+ T cells from PBMCs, taken from culture after CMV antigen stimulation. The clonotype was recovered from a human donor in good health (CMV status not recorded). Some clones in this sample may be carry-over from other donors' samples. CDR3 DNA sequence: TGTGCCAGCAGCGCATACCCCCGGACAGGGGACATCCTCGGGGAGACCCAGTACTTC. Its protein is CASSAYPRTGDILGETQYF. Combining the CDR3 with reference TRBV7-6 and TRBJ2-5 gives the whole variable domain GAGVSQSPRYKVTKRGQDVALRCDPISGHVSLYWYRQALGQGPEFLTYFNYEAQQDKSGLPNDRFSAERPEGSISTLTIQRTEQRDSAMYRCASSAYPRTGDILGETQYFGPGTRLLVL.